This T cell receptor (beta chain) was identified in a study of blood T cell repertoires in COVID-19. Study as a whole: Donors in the United States, Italy and Spain gave samples during acute or convalescent COVID-19.

There are 14 residues in the CDR3. Germline CDR1 and CDR2: MNHEY and SVGAGI. Trimming cost V 7 bases and J 4 bases; bases outside gene matches: 2. The assay was immunoSEQ multiplex PCR, and TCRdb's table has in-frame clones only and misses some. The sample has around 35,000 clones, 70% to 90% seen once. Sequencing used peripheral blood. This clonotype was obtained from a man aged 70 or older with acute or convalescent COVID-19. The chain couples TRBV6-5 to TRBJ2-1; 12 bases map to TRBD2. Written as DNA, the CDR3 is TGTGCCAGCAAGACTAGCGGGAGATACAATGAGCAGTTCTTC. Translated, it gives CASKTSGRYNEQFF.